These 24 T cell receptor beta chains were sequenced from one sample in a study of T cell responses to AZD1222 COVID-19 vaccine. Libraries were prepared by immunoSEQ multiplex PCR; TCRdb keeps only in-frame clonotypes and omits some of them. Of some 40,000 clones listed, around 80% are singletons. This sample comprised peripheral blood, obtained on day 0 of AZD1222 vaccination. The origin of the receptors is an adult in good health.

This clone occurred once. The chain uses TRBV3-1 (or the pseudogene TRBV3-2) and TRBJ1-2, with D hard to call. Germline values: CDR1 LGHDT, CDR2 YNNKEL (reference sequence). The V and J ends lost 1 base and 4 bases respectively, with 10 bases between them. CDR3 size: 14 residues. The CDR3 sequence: CASSQGWTGYGYTF. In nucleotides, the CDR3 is TGTGCCAGCAGCCAAGGTTGGACCGGCTATGGCTACACCTTC.

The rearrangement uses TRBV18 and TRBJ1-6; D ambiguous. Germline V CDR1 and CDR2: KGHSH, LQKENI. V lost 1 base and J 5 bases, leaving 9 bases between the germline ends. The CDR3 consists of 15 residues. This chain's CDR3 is CASSPQERDNSPLHF. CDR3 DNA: TGTGCCAGCTCACCACAGGAGAGGGATAATTCACCCCTCCACTTT.

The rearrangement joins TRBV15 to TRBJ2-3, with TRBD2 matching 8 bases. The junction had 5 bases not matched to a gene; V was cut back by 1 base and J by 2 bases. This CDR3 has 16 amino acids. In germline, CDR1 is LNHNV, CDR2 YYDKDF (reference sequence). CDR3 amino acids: CATSRGRGATTDTQYF. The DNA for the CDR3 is TGTGCCACCAGCAGAGGGCGGGGGGCCACCACAGATACGCAGTATTTT.

This CDR3 reads CATRPTGASYEQYF. CDR3 nucleotide sequence: TGTGCCACCAGGCCTACGGGGGCCTCCTACGAGCAGTACTTC. The chain recombines TRBV2 with TRBJ2-7, with D perhaps assigned TRBD1 or TRBD2 (6 bases each). Looked up from germline, CDR1 is SNHLY and CDR2 is FYNNEI. This CDR3 spans 14 amino acids. Trimming took off 10 bases at V and 0 bases at J, with 16 bases between the two ends.

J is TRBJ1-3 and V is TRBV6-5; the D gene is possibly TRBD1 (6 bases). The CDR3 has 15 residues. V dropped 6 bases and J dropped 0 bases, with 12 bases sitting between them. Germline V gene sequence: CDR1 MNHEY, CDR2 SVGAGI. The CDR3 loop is CASRPLTGSGNTIYF. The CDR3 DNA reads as TGTGCCAGCAGACCTCTGACAGGCTCTGGAAACACCATATATTTT.

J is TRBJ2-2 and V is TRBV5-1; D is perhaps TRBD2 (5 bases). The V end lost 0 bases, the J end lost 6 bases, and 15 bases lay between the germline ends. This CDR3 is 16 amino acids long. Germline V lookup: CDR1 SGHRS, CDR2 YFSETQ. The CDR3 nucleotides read TGCGCCAGCAGCTTGGGGCGGGTCCTCCTCCCCGGGGAGCTGTTTTTT. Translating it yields CASSLGRVLLPGELFF.

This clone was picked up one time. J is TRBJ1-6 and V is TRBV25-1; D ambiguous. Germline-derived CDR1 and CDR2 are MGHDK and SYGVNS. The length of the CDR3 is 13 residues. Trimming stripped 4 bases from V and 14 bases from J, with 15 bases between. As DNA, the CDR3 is TGTGCCAGCAGTGGAGTGCCGCAATTTTCCCTCCACTTT. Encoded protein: CASSGVPQFSLHF. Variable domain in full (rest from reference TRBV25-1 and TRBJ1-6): EADIYQTPRYLVIGTGKKITLECSQTMGHDKMYWYQQDPGMELHLIHYSYGVNSTEKGDLSSESTVSRIRTEHFPLTLESARPSHTSQYLCASSGVPQFSLHFGNGTRLTVT.

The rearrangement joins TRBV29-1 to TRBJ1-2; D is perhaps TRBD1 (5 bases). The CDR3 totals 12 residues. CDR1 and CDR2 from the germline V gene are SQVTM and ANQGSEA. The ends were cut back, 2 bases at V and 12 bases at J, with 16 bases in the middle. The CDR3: CSVERPGAVDTF. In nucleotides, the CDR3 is TGCAGCGTTGAACGCCCTGGGGCAGTCGACACCTTC.

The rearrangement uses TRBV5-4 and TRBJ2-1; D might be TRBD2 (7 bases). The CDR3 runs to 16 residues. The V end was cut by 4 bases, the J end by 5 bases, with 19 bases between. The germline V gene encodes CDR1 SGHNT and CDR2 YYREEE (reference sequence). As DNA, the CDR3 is TGTGCCAGCAGCCCGACCGGGGGGCAGGGTAACAATGAGCAGTTCTTC. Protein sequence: CASSPTGGQGNNEQFF.

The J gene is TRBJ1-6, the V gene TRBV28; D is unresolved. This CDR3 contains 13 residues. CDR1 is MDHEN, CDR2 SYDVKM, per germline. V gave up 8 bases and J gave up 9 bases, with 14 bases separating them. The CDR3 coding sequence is TGTGCCAGCGGGAGGGAGGTGGTTTCACCCCTCCACTTT. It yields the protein CASGREVVSPLHF.

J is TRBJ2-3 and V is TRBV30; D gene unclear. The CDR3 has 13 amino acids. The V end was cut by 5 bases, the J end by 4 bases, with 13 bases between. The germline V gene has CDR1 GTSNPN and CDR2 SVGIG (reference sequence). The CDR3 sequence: CAWGRGSPDTQYF. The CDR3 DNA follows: TGTGCCTGGGGACGAGGAAGTCCAGATACGCAGTATTTT.

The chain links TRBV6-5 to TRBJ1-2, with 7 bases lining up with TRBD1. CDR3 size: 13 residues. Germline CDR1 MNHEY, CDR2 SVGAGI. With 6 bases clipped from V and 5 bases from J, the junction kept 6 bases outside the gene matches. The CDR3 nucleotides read TGTGCCAGCAGCGGTACAGGGGAGTATGGCTACACCTTC. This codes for CASSGTGEYGYTF.

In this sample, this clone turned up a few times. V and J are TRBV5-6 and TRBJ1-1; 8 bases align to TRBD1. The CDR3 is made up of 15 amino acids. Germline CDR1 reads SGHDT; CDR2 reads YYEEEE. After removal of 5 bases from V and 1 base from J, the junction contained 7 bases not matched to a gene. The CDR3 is CASREWTGRNTEAFF. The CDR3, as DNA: TGTGCCAGCAGGGAATGGACAGGGCGGAACACTGAAGCTTTCTTT.

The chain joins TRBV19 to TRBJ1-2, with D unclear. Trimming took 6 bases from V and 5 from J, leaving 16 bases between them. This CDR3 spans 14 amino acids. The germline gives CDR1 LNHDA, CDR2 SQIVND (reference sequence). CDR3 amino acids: CASRPAFGLYGYTF. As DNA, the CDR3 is TGTGCCAGTAGACCGGCGTTTGGGCTTTATGGCTACACCTTC.

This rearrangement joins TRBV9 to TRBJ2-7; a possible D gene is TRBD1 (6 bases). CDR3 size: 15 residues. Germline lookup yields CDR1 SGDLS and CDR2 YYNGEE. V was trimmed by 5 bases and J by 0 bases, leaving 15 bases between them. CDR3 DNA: TGTGCCAGCAGTCGCCAGGACAGTTCCTCCTACGAGCAGTACTTC. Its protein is CASSRQDSSSYEQYF.

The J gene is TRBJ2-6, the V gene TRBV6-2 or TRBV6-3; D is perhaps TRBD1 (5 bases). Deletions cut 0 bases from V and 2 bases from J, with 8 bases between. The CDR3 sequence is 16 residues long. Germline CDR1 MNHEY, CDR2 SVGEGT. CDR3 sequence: CASSYSFRAGANVLTF. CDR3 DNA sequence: TGTGCCAGCAGTTACTCGTTCAGGGCTGGGGCCAACGTCCTGACTTTC.

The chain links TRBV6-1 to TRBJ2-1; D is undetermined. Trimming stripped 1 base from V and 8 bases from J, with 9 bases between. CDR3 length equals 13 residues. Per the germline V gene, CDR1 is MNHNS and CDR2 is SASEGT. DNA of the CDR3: TGTGCCAGCAGTGAAGATTACAACGATGAGCAGTTCTTC. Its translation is CASSEDYNDEQFF.

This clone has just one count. DNA of the CDR3: TGTGCCAGCTCACCAAGTCCCGGACAGTTCAATTCACCCCTCCACTTT. Translation: CASSPSPGQFNSPLHF. This chain links TRBV18 with TRBJ1-6; possibly TRBD1 for D (6 bases). V gave up 2 bases and J gave up 7 bases, with 15 bases separating them. This CDR3 comprises 16 residues. Germline CDR1 KGHSH, CDR2 LQKENI. The complete variable domain, with remaining parts taken from reference TRBV18 and TRBJ1-6, reads NAGVMQNPRHLVRRRGQEARLRCSPMKGHSHVYWYRQLPEEGLKFMVYLQKENIIDESGMPKERFSAEFPKEGPSILRIQQVVRGDSAAYFCASSPSPGQFNSPLHFGNGTRLTVT.

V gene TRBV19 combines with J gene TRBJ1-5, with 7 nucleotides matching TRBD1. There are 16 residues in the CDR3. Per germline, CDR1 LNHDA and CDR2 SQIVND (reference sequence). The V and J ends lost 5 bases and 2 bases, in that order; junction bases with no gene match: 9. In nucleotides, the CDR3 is TGTGCCAGTAGTCAAACAGGGGTAGGGGGCAATCAGCCCCAGCATTTT. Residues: CASSQTGVGGNQPQHF.

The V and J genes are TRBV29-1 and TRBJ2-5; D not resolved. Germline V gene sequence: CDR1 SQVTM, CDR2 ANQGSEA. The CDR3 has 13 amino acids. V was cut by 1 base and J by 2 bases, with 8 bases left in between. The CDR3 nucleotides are TGCAGCGTTGAAGTTAGCCGTCAAGAGACCCAGTACTTC. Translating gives CSVEVSRQETQYF.

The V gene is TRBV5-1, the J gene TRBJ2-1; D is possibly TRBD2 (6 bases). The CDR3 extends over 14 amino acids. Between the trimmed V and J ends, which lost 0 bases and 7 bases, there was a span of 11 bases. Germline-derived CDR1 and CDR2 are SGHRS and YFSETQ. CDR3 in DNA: TGCGCCAGCAGCTTGGCCCCGGGGGAGAATGAGCAGTTCTTC. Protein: CASSLAPGENEQFF.

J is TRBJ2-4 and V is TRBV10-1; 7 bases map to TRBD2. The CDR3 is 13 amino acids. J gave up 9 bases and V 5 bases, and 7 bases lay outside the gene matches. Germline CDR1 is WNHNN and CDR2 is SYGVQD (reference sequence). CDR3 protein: CASSTGPGGIQYF. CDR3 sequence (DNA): TGCGCCAGCAGTACAGGACCGGGAGGCATTCAGTACTTC.

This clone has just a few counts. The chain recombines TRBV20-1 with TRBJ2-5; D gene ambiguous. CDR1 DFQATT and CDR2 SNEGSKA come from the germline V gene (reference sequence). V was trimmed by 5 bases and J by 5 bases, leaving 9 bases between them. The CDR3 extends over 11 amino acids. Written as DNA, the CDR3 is TGCAGTGCTTTAGTGTTGGAGACCCAGTACTTC. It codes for CSALVLETQYF.

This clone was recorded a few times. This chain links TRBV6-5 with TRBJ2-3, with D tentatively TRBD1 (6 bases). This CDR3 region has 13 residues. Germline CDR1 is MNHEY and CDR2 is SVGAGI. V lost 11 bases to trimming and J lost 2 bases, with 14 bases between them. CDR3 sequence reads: CAGHDRNTDTQYF. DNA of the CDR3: TGTGCCGGCCATGACAGGAACACAGATACGCAGTATTTT.